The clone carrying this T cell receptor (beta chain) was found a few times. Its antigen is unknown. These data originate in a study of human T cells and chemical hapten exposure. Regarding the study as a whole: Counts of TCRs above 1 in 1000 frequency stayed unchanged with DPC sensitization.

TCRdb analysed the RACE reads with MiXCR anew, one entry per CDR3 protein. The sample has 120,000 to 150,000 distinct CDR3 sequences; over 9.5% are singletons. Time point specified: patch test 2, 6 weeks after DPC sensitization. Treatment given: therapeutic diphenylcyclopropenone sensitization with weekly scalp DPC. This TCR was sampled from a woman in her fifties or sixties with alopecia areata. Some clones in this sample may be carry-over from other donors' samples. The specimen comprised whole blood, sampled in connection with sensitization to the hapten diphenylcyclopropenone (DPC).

The CDR3 DNA reads as TGTGCCAGCTCACCACCAACAGGGGATGGCACTGAAGCTTTCTTT. Translated: CASSPPTGDGTEAFF. The chain employs TRBV18 and TRBJ1-1; 7 nucleotides agree with TRBD1. CDR3 length equals 15 residues. From germline, CDR1 is KGHSH and CDR2 LQKENI. With 0 bases clipped from V and 4 bases from J, the junction kept 5 bases outside the gene matches. The variable domain in full, completed from reference TRBV18 and TRBJ1-1, reads NAGVMQNPRHLVRRRGQEARLRCSPMKGHSHVYWYRQLPEEGLKFMVYLQKENIIDESGMPKERFSAEFPKEGPSILRIQQVVRGDSAAYFCASSPPTGDGTEAFFGQGTRLTVV.